One sample yielded the 15 T cell receptor beta chains listed below, sequenced in a study of blood T cell repertoires in COVID-19. Produced via immunoSEQ multiplex PCR; TCRdb's table is partial and in-frame only. The sample contains some 320,000 clones, approximately 81% of which appear only once. The sequenced sample was PBMCs or T cells enriched from blood (not recorded which). These receptors came from a woman aged 25 to 39 who had been exposed to COVID-19.

The V and J genes are TRBV7-2 and TRBJ2-7; 9 nucleotides agree with TRBD2. With V trimmed by 2 bases and J by 6 bases, 8 bases remained unmatched. This CDR3 comprises 15 residues. Germline V lookup: CDR1 SGHTA, CDR2 FQGNSA. CDR3 amino acids: CASSLKGGGAIEQYF. CDR3 nucleotide sequence: TGTGCCAGCAGCTTAAAAGGCGGGGGGGCGATCGAGCAGTACTTC.

This clone has only one observation. The CDR3 DNA sequence: TGTGCCAGCAGTGCCCAAACAGGGATAAAGACCCAGTACTTC. Translated, it gives CASSAQTGIKTQYF. The chain links TRBV2 to TRBJ2-5; TRBD1 is a possible D gene (6 bases). The germline V gene encodes CDR1 SNHLY and CDR2 FYNNEI. This CDR3 has 14 amino acids. V was clipped by 4 bases and J by 6 bases, with 15 bases between them.

This chain uses TRBV3-1 (or the pseudogene TRBV3-2) with TRBJ2-7; 11 bases are a match to TRBD2. The CDR3 is 18 amino acids. J was trimmed by 5 bases and V by 3 bases; bases with no gene match: 15. Looked up from germline, CDR1 is LGHDT and CDR2 is YNNKEL (reference sequence). The CDR3 is CASSQKVIAGGPMNEQYF. Here the CDR3 DNA reads TGTGCCAGCAGCCAGAAAGTGATAGCGGGAGGGCCTATGAACGAGCAGTACTTC.

CDR3 bases: TGTGCCACCAGTGCCGAGACAGGGGGCTTTGAAAAACTGTTTTTT. It yields the protein CATSAETGGFEKLFF. The rearrangement uses TRBV24-1 and TRBJ1-4; TRBD1 matches 10 bases. This CDR3 is built from 15 residues. The germline V gene encodes CDR1 KGHDR and CDR2 SFDVKD. Losses at the gene ends were 5 bases for V and 7 bases for J; bases not matched to a gene: 6.

The V call is TRBV27, the J call TRBJ2-1; unclear D gene. This CDR3 is 11 amino acids long. The V gene's germline CDR1 is MNHEY and CDR2 SMNVEV (reference sequence). V lost 2 bases, J lost 7 bases, and 3 bases lay in between. The CDR3 loop reads CASSLENEQFF. CDR3 nucleotide sequence: TGTGCCAGCAGTTTAGAGAATGAGCAGTTCTTC.

The chain combines TRBV18 with TRBJ1-5, with D maybe TRBD1 (5 bases). V was shortened by 2 bases and J by 1 base, with 9 bases between the two germline ends. The CDR3 consists of 15 residues. Germline V gene sequence: CDR1 KGHSH, CDR2 LQKENI. CDR3 protein: CASSPTGTSNQPQHF. The DNA for the CDR3 is TGTGCCAGCTCACCAACAGGAACGAGCAATCAGCCCCAGCATTTT.

This clone has just a few counts. The chain is built from TRBV28 and TRBJ2-7; the D gene is possibly TRBD1 (6 bases). The CDR3 covers 19 residues. Germline V gene sequence: CDR1 MDHEN, CDR2 SYDVKM. Trimming pared 4 bases from V and 0 bases from J, leaving 25 bases between. CDR3 in amino acids: CASSSQTGPGRGFSYEQYF. The CDR3 region has the DNA TGTGCCAGCAGTTCCCAGACAGGACCAGGGAGAGGGTTCTCCTACGAGCAGTACTTC.

This clone was recorded a few times. The V and J genes are TRBV4-2 and TRBJ2-7, with 11 bases aligning to TRBD2. Unmatched junction bases numbered 13, after V lost 0 bases and J lost 0 bases. The CDR3 is made up of 20 amino acids. In germline, CDR1 is LGHNA, CDR2 YNFKEQ. CDR3 nucleotides: TGTGCCAGCAGCCAAGATGGGCTTAGGGGACTAGCGGAGGTCTCCTACGAGCAGTACTTC. Translating gives CASSQDGLRGLAEVSYEQYF.

The CDR3 region is CASTEAGLPMDEQFF. For the CDR3, the DNA is TGTGCCAGCACCGAAGCGGGACTCCCCATGGATGAGCAGTTCTTC. The V gene is TRBV2, the J gene TRBJ2-1; 7 nucleotides align to TRBD2. Per germline, CDR1 SNHLY and CDR2 FYNNEI. The ends lost 7 bases at V and 8 bases at J; junction bases unmatched: 14. The CDR3 extends over 15 amino acids.

This clone was seen only a few times. V usage is TRBV28 and J usage is TRBJ1-5; 11 nucleotides align to TRBD1. V was pared by 7 bases and J by 2 bases, with 7 bases of the junction left unmatched. The CDR3 totals 16 residues. The germline V gene has CDR1 MDHEN and CDR2 SYDVKM. The CDR3 loop reads CASIGQGAGRNQPQHF. DNA for the CDR3: TGTGCCAGCATTGGACAGGGGGCGGGTCGCAATCAGCCCCAGCATTTT.

The chain has TRBV19 and TRBJ2-1; 11 bases fit TRBD1. The V and J ends lost 5 bases and 8 bases, in that order; junction bases with no gene match: 8. The length of the CDR3 is 15 residues. Germline lookup yields CDR1 LNHDA and CDR2 SQIVND (reference sequence). As DNA, the CDR3 is TGTGCCAGTAGTTTTGGACAGGGGGCGCAGGATGAGCAGTTCTTC. Its protein product is CASSFGQGAQDEQFF. Variable domain in full (rest from reference TRBV19 and TRBJ2-1): DGGITQSPKYLFRKEGQNVTLSCEQNLNHDAMYWYRQDPGQGLRLIYYSQIVNDFQKGDIAEGYSVSREKKESFPLTVTSAQKNPTAFYLCASSFGQGAQDEQFFGPGTRLTVL.

To note about this clone: This same CDR3 is encoded by further DNA sequences in the sample. DNA of the CDR3: TGTGCCAGCAGGGGGACAGGGGGCTCCTACGAGCAGTACTTC. It yields the protein CASRGTGGSYEQYF. The V gene is TRBV6-5, the J gene TRBJ2-7; 11 bases are a match to TRBD1. CDR1 and CDR2 from the germline V gene are MNHEY and SVGAGI. The CDR3 is 14 amino acids. V lost 6 bases, J lost 0 bases, and 1 base stayed unmatched.

V gene TRBV18 combines with J gene TRBJ2-1, with TRBD1 as a possible D gene (5 bases). V dropped 3 bases and J dropped 6 bases, with 18 bases sitting between them. The CDR3 is made up of 16 amino acids. Germline CDR1 KGHSH, CDR2 LQKENI. The CDR3: CASSPSRQGGTNEQFF. CDR3 nucleotides: TGTGCCAGCTCACCGAGTCGGCAGGGTGGAACCAATGAGCAGTTCTTC.

This clone was seen a single time. The chain employs TRBV2 and TRBJ2-3; D ambiguous. Trimming took off 5 bases at V and 1 base at J, with 4 bases between the two ends. The CDR3 contains 12 residues. Germline CDR1 SNHLY, CDR2 FYNNEI. CDR3 region: CASSSGTDTQYF. As DNA, the CDR3 is TGTGCCAGCAGTTCGGGCACAGATACGCAGTATTTT.

The chain recombines TRBV4-1 with TRBJ1-1, with a tentative D call TRBD1 (5 bases). The CDR3 sequence is 13 residues long. Germline lookup yields CDR1 MGHRA and CDR2 YSYEKL. Trimming pared 5 bases from V and 3 bases from J, leaving 10 bases between. For the CDR3, the DNA is TGCGCCAGCAGCTTCGCCAGGGACACTGAAGCTTTCTTT. Residues: CASSFARDTEAFF.